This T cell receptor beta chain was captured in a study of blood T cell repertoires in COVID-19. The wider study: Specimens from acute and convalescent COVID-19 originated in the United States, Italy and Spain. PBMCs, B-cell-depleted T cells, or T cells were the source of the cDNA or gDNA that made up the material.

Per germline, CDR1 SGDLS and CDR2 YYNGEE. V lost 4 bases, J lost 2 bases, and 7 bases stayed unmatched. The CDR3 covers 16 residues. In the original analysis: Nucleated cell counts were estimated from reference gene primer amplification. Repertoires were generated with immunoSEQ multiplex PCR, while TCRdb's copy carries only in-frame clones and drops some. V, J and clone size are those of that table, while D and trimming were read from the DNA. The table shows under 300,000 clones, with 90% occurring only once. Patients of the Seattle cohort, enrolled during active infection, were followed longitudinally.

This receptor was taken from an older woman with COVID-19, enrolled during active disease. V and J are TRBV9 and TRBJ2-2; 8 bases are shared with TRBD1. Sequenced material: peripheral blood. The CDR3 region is CASSTGQGPNTGELFF. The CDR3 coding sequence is TGTGCCAGCAGCACCGGACAGGGACCTAACACCGGGGAGCTGTTTTTT. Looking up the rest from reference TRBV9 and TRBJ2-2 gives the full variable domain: DSGVTQTPKHLITATGQRVTLRCSPRSGDLSVYWYQQSLDQGLQFLIQYYNGEERAKGNILERFSAQQFPDLHSELNLSSLELGDSALYFCASSTGQGPNTGELFFGEGSRLTVL.